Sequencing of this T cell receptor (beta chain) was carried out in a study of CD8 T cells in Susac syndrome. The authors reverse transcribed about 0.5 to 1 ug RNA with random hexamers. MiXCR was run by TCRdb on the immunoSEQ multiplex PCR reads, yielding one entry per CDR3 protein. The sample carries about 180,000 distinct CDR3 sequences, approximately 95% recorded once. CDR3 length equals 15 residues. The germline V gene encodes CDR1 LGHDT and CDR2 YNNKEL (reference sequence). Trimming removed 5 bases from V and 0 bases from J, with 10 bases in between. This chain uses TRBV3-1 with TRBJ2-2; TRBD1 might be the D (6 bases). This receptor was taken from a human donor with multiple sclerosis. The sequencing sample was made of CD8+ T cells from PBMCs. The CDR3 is CASSNRVPNTGELFF. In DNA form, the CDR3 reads TGTGCCAGCAGCAACAGGGTACCGAACACCGGGGAGCTGTTTTTT.